Following are 23 T cell receptor beta chains from one sample sequenced in a study of PD-1 blockade in classical Hodgkin lymphoma. The protocol was immunoSEQ multiplex PCR, while the TCRdb copy is restricted to in-frame clones and leaves out a portion. This sample carries nearly 60,000 clones, around 93% of them seen once, and the ten largest clones take 8% to 13%. The patients all showed relapse after autologous stem cell transplantation, while their brentuximab vedotin exposure varied. Here the sequenced sample was peripheral blood mononuclear cells (PBMCs), taken before the second cycle of nivolumab. These TCRs come from a human donor with classical Hodgkin lymphoma.

This clone occurred once. The chain links TRBV5-1 to TRBJ1-1; no clear D gene. V gave up 4 bases and J gave up 0 bases, with 13 bases separating them. The CDR3 length is 15 residues. The V gene's germline CDR1 is SGHRS and CDR2 YFSETQ. DNA of the CDR3: TGCGCCAGCAGCCCGCCGGGGAGTCTGAACACTGAAGCTTTCTTT. Amino acids: CASSPPGSLNTEAFF.

This chain connects TRBV13 to TRBJ2-5; the D gene is possibly TRBD2 (6 bases). This CDR3 region has 14 residues. CDR1 is PRHDT and CDR2 is FYEKMQ in the germline V gene (reference sequence). The V and J ends lost 3 bases and 2 bases respectively, with 10 bases between them. CDR3 bases: TGTGCCAGCAGCTTGCGCGGGGAACAAGAGACCCAGTACTTC. Translation: CASSLRGEQETQYF. Combining the CDR3 with reference TRBV13 and TRBJ2-5 gives the whole variable domain AAGVIQSPRHLIKEKRETATLKCYPIPRHDTVYWYQQGPGQDPQFLISFYEKMQSDKGSIPDRFSAQQFSDYHSELNMSSLELGDSALYFCASSLRGEQETQYFGPGTRLLVL.

V gene TRBV7-6 combines with J gene TRBJ2-5; D not certain. The CDR3 contains 18 residues. V was trimmed by 0 bases and J by 4 bases, leaving 21 bases between them. Germline V lookup: CDR1 SGHVS, CDR2 FNYEAQ. The DNA for the CDR3 is TGTGCCAGCAGCTTAGCGGGTACTACCCCAGTGTGGGTAGAGACCCAGTACTTC. Translation gives CASSLAGTTPVWVETQYF. The full variable domain, in which reference TRBV7-6 and TRBJ2-5 provide the parts outside the CDR3, is GAGVSQSPRYKVTKRGQDVALRCDPISGHVSLYWYRQALGQGPEFLTYFNYEAQQDKSGLPNDRFSAERPEGSISTLTIQRTEQRDSAMYRCASSLAGTTPVWVETQYFGPGTRLLVL.

The chain employs TRBV5-1 and TRBJ1-2, with D hard to call. Germline lookup yields CDR1 SGHRS and CDR2 YFSETQ. This CDR3 is 15 amino acids long. The V end lost 0 bases, the J end lost 2 bases, and 11 bases lay between the germline ends. CDR3 DNA sequence: TGCGCCAGCAGCTTGGATTTTGGTGGGAACTATGGCTACACCTTC. Protein product: CASSLDFGGNYGYTF.

This rearrangement joins TRBV5-8 to TRBJ2-7, with TRBD2 as a possible D gene (5 bases). Germline V gives CDR1 SGHTS, CDR2 YDEGEE. This CDR3 region has 17 residues. The ends were cut back, 0 bases at V and 5 bases at J, with 21 bases in the middle. The CDR3 sequence is CASSLASSLITEDEQYF. The CDR3 DNA is TGTGCCAGCAGCTTGGCCTCTTCCCTTATAACGGAGGACGAGCAGTACTTC.

The chain has TRBV7-3 and TRBJ2-5; D possibly corresponds to TRBD2 (5 bases). This CDR3 is 13 amino acids long. Between the trimmed V and J ends, which lost 2 bases and 5 bases, there was a span of 9 bases. From germline, CDR1 is SGHTA and CDR2 FQGTGA. CDR3 region: CASSLGWRETQYF. The CDR3 nucleotides read TGTGCCAGCAGCTTAGGGTGGAGGGAGACCCAGTACTTC.

The chain is built from TRBV6-6 and TRBJ1-3; D unresolved. CDR1 and CDR2 (germline): MNHNY, SVGAGI (reference sequence). There are 14 residues in the CDR3. V was clipped by 6 bases and J by 0 bases, with 9 bases between them. This chain's CDR3 is CASRGRLSGNTIYF. The CDR3 DNA follows: TGTGCCAGCAGAGGACGTCTCTCTGGAAACACCATATATTTT.

CDR3 DNA sequence: TGTGCCAGCAGCTTTGGGGGGACAGGGAACAATGAGCAGTTCTTC. This codes for CASSFGGTGNNEQFF. The chain couples TRBV11-2 to TRBJ2-1; 9 bases fit TRBD1. The J segment lost 5 bases and the V segment lost 3 bases, leaving 5 bases of the junction unmatched. This CDR3 spans 15 amino acids. The germline CDR1 and CDR2 sequences are SGHAT and FQNNGV.

The chain is built from TRBV5-4 and TRBJ2-7; 7 bases are shared with TRBD2. The V and J ends lost 4 bases and 1 base, in that order; junction bases with no gene match: 14. CDR3 length: 17 amino acids. Germline values: CDR1 SGHNT, CDR2 YYREEE (reference sequence). The chain's CDR3 is CASSRRWGGEWSYEQYF. CDR3 nucleotide sequence: TGTGCCAGCAGCCGTAGGTGGGGGGGAGAGTGGTCCTACGAGCAGTACTTC. Full variable domain (missing parts from reference TRBV5-4 and TRBJ2-7): ETGVTQSPTHLIKTRGQQVTLRCSSQSGHNTVSWYQQALGQGPQFIFQYYREEENGRGNFPPRFSGLQFPNYSSELNVNALELDDSALYLCASSRRWGGEWSYEQYFGPGTRLTVT.

The chain uses TRBV19 and TRBJ2-7; D unresolved. Trimming took off 5 bases at V and 2 bases at J, with 16 bases between the two ends. CDR1 LNHDA and CDR2 SQIVND come from the germline V gene (reference sequence). The CDR3 totals 15 residues. The CDR3 here is CASSPSSNRAYEQYF. CDR3 nucleotides: TGTGCCAGTAGTCCCTCCTCGAACAGAGCCTACGAGCAGTACTTC. Full variable domain (missing parts from reference TRBV19 and TRBJ2-7): DGGITQSPKYLFRKEGQNVTLSCEQNLNHDAMYWYRQDPGQGLRLIYYSQIVNDFQKGDIAEGYSVSREKKESFPLTVTSAQKNPTAFYLCASSPSSNRAYEQYFGPGTRLTVT.

This sequence joins TRBV29-1 and TRBJ2-2; 8 nucleotides agree with TRBD1. V trimming: 5 bases; J trimming: 6 bases; junction bases outside the gene matches: 8. The germline V gene encodes CDR1 SQVTM and CDR2 ANQGSEA. The CDR3 loop spans 14 amino acids. CDR3 in DNA: TGCAGCGTTTCAGTGCAGGGGGCGCCCGGGGAGCTGTTTTTT. Its translation is CSVSVQGAPGELFF.

V gene TRBV27 combines with J gene TRBJ2-2, with D unclear. Germline CDR1 and CDR2: MNHEY and SMNVEV (reference sequence). The CDR3 covers 11 residues. The ends were cut back, 7 bases at V and 4 bases at J, with 4 bases in the middle. The CDR3 nucleotides are TGTGCCAGCAAACGCACCGGGGAGCTGTTTTTT. Translation: CASKRTGELFF.

The chain links TRBV7-9 to TRBJ1-1; 7 bases match TRBD1. The CDR3 covers 14 residues. V shed 1 base and J 4 bases; nucleotides not matched to a gene: 3. Germline V gene sequence: CDR1 SEHNR, CDR2 FQNEAQ (reference sequence). This CDR3 is CASSLVTGLTEAFF. The CDR3, as DNA: TGTGCCAGCAGCTTAGTGACAGGGCTCACTGAAGCTTTCTTT.

The chain combines TRBV5-4 with TRBJ2-7; D ambiguous. CDR3 length: 15 residues. The germline V gene has CDR1 SGHNT and CDR2 YYREEE (reference sequence). Trimming took 0 bases from V and 0 from J, leaving 10 bases between them. The CDR3 here is CASSLGDGSSYEQYF. The CDR3, as DNA: TGTGCCAGCAGCTTGGGAGACGGAAGCTCCTACGAGCAGTACTTC.

This chain joins TRBV6-5 and TRBJ1-2; the D gene is possibly TRBD1 (6 bases). The ends were cut back, 5 bases at V and 4 bases at J, with 17 bases in the middle. CDR1 is MNHEY, CDR2 SVGAGI, per germline. The CDR3 sequence is 15 residues long. CDR3: CASSISSGAAYGYTF. The DNA for the CDR3 is TGTGCCAGCAGTATCTCGTCGGGGGCGGCCTATGGCTACACCTTC.

The V gene is TRBV27, the J gene TRBJ1-1, with D hard to call. There are 13 residues in the CDR3. V shed 3 bases and J shed 2 bases, with 7 bases lying between them. The germline V gene has CDR1 MNHEY and CDR2 SMNVEV (reference sequence). CDR3 loop: CASSFYANTEAFF. CDR3 nucleotide sequence: TGTGCCAGCAGTTTTTATGCTAACACTGAAGCTTTCTTT.

J is TRBJ2-6 and V is TRBV5-1; D remains unclear. This CDR3 comprises 17 residues. Between the trimmed V and J ends, which lost 0 bases and 7 bases, there was a span of 17 bases. In germline, CDR1 is SGHRS, CDR2 YFSETQ. The CDR3 region has the DNA TGCGCCAGCAGCTTGGGGGAAATGCTCTGGTCTGCCAACGTCCTGACTTTC. It translates to CASSLGEMLWSANVLTF.

The rearrangement joins TRBV6-5 to TRBJ2-2; TRBD2 matches 9 bases. Germline trimming cut 3 bases from V and 3 bases from J; bases unmatched to any gene: 2. The CDR3 extends over 15 amino acids. Germline V gene lookup returns CDR1 MNHEY and CDR2 SVGAGI. The CDR3 here is CASSYSGRHTGELFF. CDR3 nucleotide sequence: TGTGCCAGCAGTTATAGCGGGAGACACACCGGGGAGCTGTTTTTT.

This chain connects TRBV28 to TRBJ1-5; a possible D gene is TRBD1 (5 bases). The CDR3 loop spans 17 amino acids. CDR1 MDHEN and CDR2 SYDVKM come from the germline V gene. The V and J ends lost 3 bases and 0 bases respectively, with 15 bases between them. CDR3 sequence: CASSLGQVPYSNQPQHF. In DNA, the CDR3 is TGTGCCAGCAGTTTGGGGCAGGTCCCTTATAGCAATCAGCCCCAGCATTTT.

The V gene is TRBV30, the J gene TRBJ2-7; 8 nucleotides line up with TRBD2. Germline V lookup: CDR1 GTSNPN, CDR2 SVGIG (reference sequence). This CDR3 contains 14 residues. Unmatched junction bases numbered 6, after V lost 2 bases and J lost 3 bases. Here the CDR3 DNA reads TGTGCCTGGAGTTCCGGGACTAGAGTCTACGAGCAGTACTTC. Residues: CAWSSGTRVYEQYF.

The chain links TRBV6-4 to TRBJ2-3; D is undetermined. Germline V gene data show CDR1 as MRHNA and CDR2 as SNTAGT. This CDR3 spans 16 amino acids. Trimming cost V 0 bases and J 1 base, with 11 bases left between them. In DNA, the CDR3 is TGTGCCAGCAGTGACTCGAAGGTCGATGGCACAGATACGCAGTATTTT. This codes for CASSDSKVDGTDTQYF.

V is TRBV19 and J is TRBJ2-5, with D possibly TRBD2 on 6 matching bases. There are 15 residues in the CDR3. Germline V gene lookup returns CDR1 LNHDA and CDR2 SQIVND (reference sequence). Trimming pared 6 bases from V and 1 base from J, leaving 15 bases between. The CDR3 DNA is TGTGCCAGTAGCTCGAGAAGCGGGCCCCAAGAGACCCAGTACTTC. This encodes CASSSRSGPQETQYF.

The rearrangement joins TRBV7-9 to TRBJ2-7; TRBD1 might be the D (6 bases). V lost 4 bases and J lost 3, with 13 bases in between. The length of the CDR3 is 14 residues. Germline CDR1 is SEHNR and CDR2 is FQNEAQ (reference sequence). The CDR3 here is CASSSTTGNYEQYF. CDR3 nucleotide sequence: TGTGCCAGCAGCTCGACGACAGGCAACTACGAGCAGTACTTC.